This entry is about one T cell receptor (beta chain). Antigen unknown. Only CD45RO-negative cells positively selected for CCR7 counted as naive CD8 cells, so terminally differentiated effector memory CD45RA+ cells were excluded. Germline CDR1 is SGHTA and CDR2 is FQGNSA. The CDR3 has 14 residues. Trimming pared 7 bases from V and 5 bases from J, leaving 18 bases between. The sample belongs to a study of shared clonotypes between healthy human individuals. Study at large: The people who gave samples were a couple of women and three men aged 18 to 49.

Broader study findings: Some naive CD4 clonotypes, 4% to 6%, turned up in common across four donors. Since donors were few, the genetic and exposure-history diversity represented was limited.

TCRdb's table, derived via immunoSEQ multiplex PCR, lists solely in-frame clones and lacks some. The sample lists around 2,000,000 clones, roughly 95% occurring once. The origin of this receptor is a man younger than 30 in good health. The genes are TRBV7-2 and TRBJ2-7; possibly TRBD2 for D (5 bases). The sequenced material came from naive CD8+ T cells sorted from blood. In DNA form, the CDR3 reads TGTGCCAGCACTAGAGGGCGGGCCCACCACGAGCAGTACTTC. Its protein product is CASTRGRAHHEQYF.